The source of this T cell receptor (beta chain) is a study of cytomegalovirus exposure and HLA in healthy donors. PCR employed 60 Vbeta and 13 Jbeta primers. Clones were read by immunoSEQ multiplex PCR, and TCRdb kept only the in-frame ones, dropping some. The sample shows more than 150,000 clones, 60% to 80% of them seen only once. CDR3 length: 15 residues. The trim removed 4 bases at V and 5 bases at J, leaving 4 bases unmatched. Germline V gives CDR1 LGHNT, CDR2 FRNRAP. The V call is TRBV12-5, the J call TRBJ2-3, with TRBD1 matching over 12 bases. The sequencing sample was made of PBMCs. The receptor was isolated from a male donor in good health and CMV-seronegative. CDR3 in DNA: TGTGCTAGTGGTTGGGGACAGGGGGCTAAAGATACGCAGTATTTT. Protein: CASGWGQGAKDTQYF. The whole variable domain, filled in from reference TRBV12-5 and TRBJ2-3, reads DARVTQTPRHKVTEMGQEVTMRCQPILGHNTVFWYRQTMMQGLELLAYFRNRAPLDDSGMPKDRFSAEMPDATLATLKIQPSEPRDSAVYFCASGWGQGAKDTQYFGPGTRLTVL.